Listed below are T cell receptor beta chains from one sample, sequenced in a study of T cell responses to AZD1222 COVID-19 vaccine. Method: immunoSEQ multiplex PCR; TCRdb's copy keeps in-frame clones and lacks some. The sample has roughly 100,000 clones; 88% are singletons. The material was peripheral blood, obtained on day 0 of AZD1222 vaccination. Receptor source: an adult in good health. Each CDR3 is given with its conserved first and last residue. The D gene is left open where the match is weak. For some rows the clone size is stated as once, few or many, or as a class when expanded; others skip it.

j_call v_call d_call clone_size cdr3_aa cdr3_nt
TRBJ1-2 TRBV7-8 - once CASSTRRGARSSKIYYGYTF TGTGCCAGCAGCACCCGTCGAGGGGCCAGATCTTCCAAAATTTACTATGGCTACACCTTC
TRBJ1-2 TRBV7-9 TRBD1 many CASSETGPYGYTF TGTGCCAGCAGTGAGACAGGGCCTTATGGCTACACCTTC
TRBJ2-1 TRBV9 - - CASSVGPLQGLGEQFF TGTGCCAGCAGCGTAGGGCCTCTTCAGGGGTTGGGTGAGCAGTTCTTC
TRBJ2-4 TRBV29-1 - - CSVGDSPADIQYF TGCAGCGTGGGTGACAGCCCCGCGGACATTCAGTACTTC
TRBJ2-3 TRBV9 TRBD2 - CASSVGGTSPDTQYF TGTGCCAGCAGCGTAGGTGGGACTAGCCCAGATACGCAGTATTTT
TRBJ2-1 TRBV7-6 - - CASSLNLGGSYNEQFF TGTGCCAGCAGCTTAAATTTGGGGGGATCATACAATGAGCAGTTCTTC
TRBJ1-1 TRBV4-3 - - CASSQRDLGRHTEAFF TGCGCCAGCAGCCAGCGGGACCTGGGACGACACACTGAAGCTTTCTTT
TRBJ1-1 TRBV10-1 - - CASSEARTANTEAFF TGCGCCAGCAGTGAGGCCCGGACAGCGAACACTGAAGCTTTCTTT
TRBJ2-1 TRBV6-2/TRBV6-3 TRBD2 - CASSAPGLAGGNEQFF TGTGCCAGCAGTGCGCCGGGACTAGCTGGGGGCAATGAGCAGTTCTTC
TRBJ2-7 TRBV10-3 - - CAISEWPAGAYEQYF TGTGCCATCAGTGAGTGGCCAGCCGGCGCCTACGAGCAGTACTTC
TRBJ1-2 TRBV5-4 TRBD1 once CASSLGQGARAYGYTF TGTGCCAGCAGCTTGGGACAGGGGGCGAGGGCCTATGGCTACACCTTC
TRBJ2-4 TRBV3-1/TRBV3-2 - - CASSQGAGHVKNIQYF TGTGCCAGCAGCCAAGGGGCAGGGCACGTCAAAAACATTCAGTACTTC
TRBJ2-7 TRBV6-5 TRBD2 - CAGQTRTSGPYEQYF TGTGCCGGACAGACTCGGACTAGCGGGCCCTACGAGCAGTACTTC
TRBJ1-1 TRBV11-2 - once CASSSQGWGTEAFF TGTGCCAGCAGCTCCCAGGGCTGGGGCACTGAAGCTTTCTTT
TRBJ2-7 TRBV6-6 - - CASSYSYRDDEQYF TGTGCCAGCAGTTACTCATACAGGGACGACGAGCAGTACTTC
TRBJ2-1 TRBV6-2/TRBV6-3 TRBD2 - CASSSLAGRGSSYNEQFF TGTGCCAGCAGTTCACTAGCGGGACGGGGTAGTTCCTACAATGAGCAGTTCTTC
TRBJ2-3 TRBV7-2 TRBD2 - CASSLAQASGRAGGTQYF TGTGCCAGCAGCTTAGCGCAGGCTAGCGGGAGGGCCGGGGGTACGCAGTATTTT
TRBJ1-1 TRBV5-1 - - CASSPGGGDTEAFF TGCGCCAGCAGCCCGGGAGGGGGAGACACTGAAGCTTTCTTT
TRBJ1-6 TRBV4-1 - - CASSQVRRPLHF TGCGCCAGCAGCCAAGTTCGACGCCCCCTCCACTTT
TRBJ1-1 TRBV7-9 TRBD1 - CASSKPGQGGLAFF TGTGCCAGCAGCAAACCGGGACAGGGGGGCTTGGCTTTCTTT
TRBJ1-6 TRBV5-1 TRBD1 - CASSLQDRGNSPLHF TGCGCCAGCAGCCTTCAGGACAGGGGGAATTCACCCCTCCACTTT
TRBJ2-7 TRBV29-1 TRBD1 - CSAKDRVRYEQYF TGCAGCGCCAAAGACAGGGTTCGGTACGAGCAGTACTTC
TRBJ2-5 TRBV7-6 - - CASKLFGGSQETQYF TGTGCCAGCAAACTTTTTGGGGGGAGCCAAGAGACCCAGTACTTC
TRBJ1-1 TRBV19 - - CASSIMGSAAFF TGTGCCAGTAGTATAATGGGCAGTGCAGCTTTCTTT
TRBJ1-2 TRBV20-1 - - CSASRNYGYTF TGCAGTGCTTCCAGGAACTATGGCTACACCTTC
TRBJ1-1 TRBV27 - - CASKKGGTEAFF TGTGCCAGCAAAAAAGGGGGCACTGAAGCTTTCTTT
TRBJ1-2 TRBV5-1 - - CASSLTSGRLTSIGYTF TGCGCCAGCAGCTTGACCTCGGGCAGACTTACTTCTATTGGCTACACCTTC
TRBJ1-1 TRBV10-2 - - CASSEGGGTEAFF TGCGCCAGCAGTGAGGGAGGTGGCACTGAAGCTTTCTTT
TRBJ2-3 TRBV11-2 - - CASSGGPQRGDTQYF TGTGCCAGCTCCGGCGGGCCTCAGAGGGGGGATACGCAGTATTTT
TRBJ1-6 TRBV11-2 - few CASSLDRYNSPLHF TGTGCCAGCAGCTTAGACAGATATAATTCACCCCTCCACTTT
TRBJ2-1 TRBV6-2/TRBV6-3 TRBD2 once CASSYTRTSGTGNEQFF TGTGCCAGCAGTTACACACGGACTAGCGGGACTGGCAATGAGCAGTTCTTC
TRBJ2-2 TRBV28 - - CASNLNTGELFF TGTGCCAGCAACCTGAACACCGGGGAGCTGTTTTTT
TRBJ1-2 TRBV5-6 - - CASSRRGADGYTF TGTGCCAGCAGCCGGCGGGGGGCGGATGGCTACACCTTC
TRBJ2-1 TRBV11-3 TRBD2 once CASSLEATSGFYNEQFF TGTGCCAGCAGCTTAGAAGCGACTAGCGGCTTCTACAATGAGCAGTTCTTC
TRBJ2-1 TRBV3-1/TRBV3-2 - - CASSQVTLRGNEQFF TGTGCCAGCAGCCAAGTGACACTGAGGGGGAATGAGCAGTTCTTC
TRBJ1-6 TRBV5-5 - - CASSLEAGTHNSPLHF TGTGCCAGCAGCTTGGAGGCTGGGACCCATAATTCACCCCTCCACTTT